Sequencing of this TCR beta chain was carried out in a study of OX40 agonist ivuxolimab in advanced cancers. Overall study: Clinicians treated patients with ivuxolimab, an agonistic anti-OX40 (CD134) antibody. Patient treatment consisted of intravenous ivuxolimab administration every 2 weeks at 0.01 to 10 mg/kg. Dose-escalation patients were diagnosed with hepatocellular carcinoma, melanoma, renal cell cancer or head and neck cancer. Study-level results: The antigens recognized by the expanded peripheral T cells, that is their antigen specificity, were not determined.

A remark on this clone: What it binds is not known. Different DNA sequences within this sample yield the same CDR3.

Sequencing used immunoSEQ multiplex PCR; TCRdb keeps in-frame clones, though not all of them. The data show 90,000 or so clones, about 90% seen once. V lost 8 bases and J 7 bases, leaving 15 bases between the germline ends. CDR3 length: 13 amino acids. The germline V gene has CDR1 MDHEN and CDR2 SYDVKM. The J gene is TRBJ1-5, the V gene TRBV28; tentatively, D is TRBD1 (5 bases). The receptor comes from an adult with an advanced solid tumor such as melanoma, head and neck, liver or kidney cancer. Sample: CD4+ or CD8+ T cells sorted from blood, taken in a trial of the OX40 agonist ivuxolimab. The CDR3 region is CASGGGPNQPQHF. The CDR3 DNA reads TGTGCCAGCGGTGGGGGTCCCAACCAGCCCCAGCATTTT.